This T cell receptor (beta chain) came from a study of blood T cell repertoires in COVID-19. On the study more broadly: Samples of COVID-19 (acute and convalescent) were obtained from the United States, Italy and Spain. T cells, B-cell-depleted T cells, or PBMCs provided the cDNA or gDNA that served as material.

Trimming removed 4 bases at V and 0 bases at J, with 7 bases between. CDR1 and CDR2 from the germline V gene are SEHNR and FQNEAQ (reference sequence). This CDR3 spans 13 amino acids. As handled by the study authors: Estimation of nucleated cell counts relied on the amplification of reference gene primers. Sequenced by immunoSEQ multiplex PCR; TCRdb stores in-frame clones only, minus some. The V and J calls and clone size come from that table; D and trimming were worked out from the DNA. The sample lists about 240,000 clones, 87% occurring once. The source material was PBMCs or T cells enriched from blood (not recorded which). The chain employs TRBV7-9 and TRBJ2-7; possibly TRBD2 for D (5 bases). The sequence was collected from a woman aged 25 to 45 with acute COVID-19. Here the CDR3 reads CASSYGVSYEQYF. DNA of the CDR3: TGTGCCAGCAGCTACGGGGTCTCCTACGAGCAGTACTTC.